This TCR beta chain was observed in a study of regulatory T cells in long-lasting Graves disease. Notes on the study in general: Favoring TRBV28, TRBJ1-2 and TRBJ2-5 was a feature seen in persistent disease.

This clonotype has ten or more counts. What it recognizes is unknown. Sample time point: persistent/refractory GD, antithyroid drugs over 5 years with positive TRAb. PBMC RNA served as the TCR library source. HTBI primers from iRepertoire and Arm-PCR of CDR3 regions yielded the TCR beta libraries. TCRdb re-analysed the multiplex PCR reads in MiXCR, keeping a single row per CDR3 protein. Of more than 650,000 distinct CDR3 sequences in the sample, approximately 31% were seen once. The CDR3 extends over 14 amino acids. CDR1 is MDHEN, CDR2 SYDVKM, per germline. With 6 bases removed from V and 8 bases from J, the gap between germline ends came to 19 bases.

The clonotype was recovered from a female donor with Graves disease. The genes are TRBV28 and TRBJ1-2; TRBD1 is a possible D gene (6 bases). Sequencing used peripheral blood mononuclear cells (PBMCs), obtained when the disease was refractory, from a patient treated with antithyroid drugs. The CDR3 region has the DNA TGTGCCAGCAGACGACCTCGACAGGTGGAGGGCTACACCTTC. This translates into CASRRPRQVEGYTF.